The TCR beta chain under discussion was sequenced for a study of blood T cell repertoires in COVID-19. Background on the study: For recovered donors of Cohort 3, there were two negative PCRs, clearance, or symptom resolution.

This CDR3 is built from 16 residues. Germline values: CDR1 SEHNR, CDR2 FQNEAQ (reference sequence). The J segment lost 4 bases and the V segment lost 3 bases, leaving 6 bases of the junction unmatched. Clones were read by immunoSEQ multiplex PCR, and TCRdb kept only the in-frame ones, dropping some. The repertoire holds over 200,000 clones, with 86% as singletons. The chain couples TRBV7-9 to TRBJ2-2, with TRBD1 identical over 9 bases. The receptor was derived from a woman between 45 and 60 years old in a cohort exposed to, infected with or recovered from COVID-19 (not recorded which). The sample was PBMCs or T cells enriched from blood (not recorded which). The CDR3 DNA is TGTGCCAGCAGCTTTGGAGGACAGGGGATCACCGGGGAGCTGTTTTTT. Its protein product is CASSFGGQGITGELFF.